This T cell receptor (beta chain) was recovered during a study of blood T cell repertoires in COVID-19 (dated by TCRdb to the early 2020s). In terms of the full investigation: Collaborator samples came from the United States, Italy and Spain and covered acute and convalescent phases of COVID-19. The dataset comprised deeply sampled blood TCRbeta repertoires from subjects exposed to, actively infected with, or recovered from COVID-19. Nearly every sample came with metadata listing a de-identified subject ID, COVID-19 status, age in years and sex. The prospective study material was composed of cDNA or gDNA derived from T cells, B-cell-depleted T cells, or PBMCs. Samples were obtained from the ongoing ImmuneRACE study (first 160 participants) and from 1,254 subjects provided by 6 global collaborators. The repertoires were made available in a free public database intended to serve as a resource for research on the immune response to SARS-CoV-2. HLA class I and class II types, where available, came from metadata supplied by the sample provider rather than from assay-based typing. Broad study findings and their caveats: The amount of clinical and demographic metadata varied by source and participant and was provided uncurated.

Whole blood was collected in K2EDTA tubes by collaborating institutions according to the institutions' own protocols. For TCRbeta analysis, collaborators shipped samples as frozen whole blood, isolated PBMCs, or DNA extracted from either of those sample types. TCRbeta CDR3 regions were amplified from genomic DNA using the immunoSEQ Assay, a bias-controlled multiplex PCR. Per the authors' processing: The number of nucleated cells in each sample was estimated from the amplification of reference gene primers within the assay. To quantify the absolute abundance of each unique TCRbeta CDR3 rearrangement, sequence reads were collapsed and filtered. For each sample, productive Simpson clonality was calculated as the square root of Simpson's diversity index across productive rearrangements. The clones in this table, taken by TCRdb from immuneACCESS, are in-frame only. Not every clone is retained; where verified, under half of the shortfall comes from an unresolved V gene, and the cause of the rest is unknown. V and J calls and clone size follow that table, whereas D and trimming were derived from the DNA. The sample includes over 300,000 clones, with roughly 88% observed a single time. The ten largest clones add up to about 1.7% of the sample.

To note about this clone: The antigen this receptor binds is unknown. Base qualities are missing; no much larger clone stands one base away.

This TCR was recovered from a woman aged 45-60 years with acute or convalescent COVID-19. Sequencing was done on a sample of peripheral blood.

CDR3 sequence: CASSQDRGPNTGELFF. The nucleotide sequence reads as follows: TGCGCCAGCAGCCAAGACAGGGGGCCCAACACCGGGGAGCTGTTTTTT. The chain is made from TRBV4-3 and TRBJ2-2, and 8 junctional nucleotides match TRBD1. From cysteine to phenylalanine, the CDR3 is 16 amino acids long. The entry retains the CDR3 DNA only, 48 bases that are in frame from base 1. Trimming leaves V shorter by 0 bases and J shorter by 2 bases, with the junction holding 2 bases beyond the gene matches. For CDR1 and CDR2, the germline V gene lists LGHNA and YSLEER.